The following is a T cell receptor beta chain sequence with its context. The target antigen is unknown. Constant-segment primers and 5'RACE yielded cDNA libraries for TCR alpha and TCR beta, each carrying sample barcodes and UMIs. Each CDR3 protein gets one entry after TCRdb re-called the 5' RACE reads with MiXCR. The sample has more than 300,000 distinct CDR3 sequences, about 20% seen once. The source of the sample is a study of T-cell memory formation after mild COVID-19. Looking at the study overall: In these data, TCR clusters were largely donor specific.

Germline V gene sequence: CDR1 SGHTA, CDR2 FQGNSA. This CDR3 spans 12 amino acids. Trimming shortened V by 1 base and J by 4 bases, and 4 bases separated the two germline ends. The study's findings and limits: CD4+ clones that contracted lay mainly in CM and EM; CD8+ ones lay in EMRA.

The receptor's source is a man in his late teens or twenties who had mild COVID-19 (a few samples of this study predate the infection). Cell type and time point are not known. V and J are TRBV7-2 and TRBJ2-5; D gene ambiguous. Sequenced input: PBMCs or a T cell subset sorted from them (not recorded which). The CDR3 region has the DNA TGTGCCAGCAGCTTAGACCCAGAGACCCAGTACTTC. As protein: CASSLDPETQYF. Variable domain in full (rest from reference TRBV7-2 and TRBJ2-5): GAGVSQSPSNKVTEKGKDVELRCDPISGHTALYWYRQSLGQGLEFLIYFQGNSAPDKSGLPSDRFSAERTGGSVSTLTIQRTQQEDSAVYLCASSLDPETQYFGPGTRLLVL.